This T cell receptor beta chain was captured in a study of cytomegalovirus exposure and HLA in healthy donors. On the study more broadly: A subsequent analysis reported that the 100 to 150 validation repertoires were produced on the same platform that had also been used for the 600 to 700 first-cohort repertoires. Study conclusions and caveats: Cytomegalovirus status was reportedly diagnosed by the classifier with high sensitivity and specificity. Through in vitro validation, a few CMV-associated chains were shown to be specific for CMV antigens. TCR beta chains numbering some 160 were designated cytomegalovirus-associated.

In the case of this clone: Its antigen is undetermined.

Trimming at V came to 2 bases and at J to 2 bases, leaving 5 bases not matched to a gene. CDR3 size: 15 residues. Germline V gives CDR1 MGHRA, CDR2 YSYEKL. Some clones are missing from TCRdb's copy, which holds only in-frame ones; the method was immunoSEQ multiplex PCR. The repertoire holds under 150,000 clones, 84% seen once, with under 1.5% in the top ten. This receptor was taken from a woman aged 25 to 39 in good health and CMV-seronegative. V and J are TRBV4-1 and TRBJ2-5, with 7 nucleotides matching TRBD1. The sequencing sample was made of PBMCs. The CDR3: CASSQTGAPQETQYF. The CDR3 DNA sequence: TGCGCCAGCAGCCAAACAGGGGCCCCACAAGAGACCCAGTACTTC.